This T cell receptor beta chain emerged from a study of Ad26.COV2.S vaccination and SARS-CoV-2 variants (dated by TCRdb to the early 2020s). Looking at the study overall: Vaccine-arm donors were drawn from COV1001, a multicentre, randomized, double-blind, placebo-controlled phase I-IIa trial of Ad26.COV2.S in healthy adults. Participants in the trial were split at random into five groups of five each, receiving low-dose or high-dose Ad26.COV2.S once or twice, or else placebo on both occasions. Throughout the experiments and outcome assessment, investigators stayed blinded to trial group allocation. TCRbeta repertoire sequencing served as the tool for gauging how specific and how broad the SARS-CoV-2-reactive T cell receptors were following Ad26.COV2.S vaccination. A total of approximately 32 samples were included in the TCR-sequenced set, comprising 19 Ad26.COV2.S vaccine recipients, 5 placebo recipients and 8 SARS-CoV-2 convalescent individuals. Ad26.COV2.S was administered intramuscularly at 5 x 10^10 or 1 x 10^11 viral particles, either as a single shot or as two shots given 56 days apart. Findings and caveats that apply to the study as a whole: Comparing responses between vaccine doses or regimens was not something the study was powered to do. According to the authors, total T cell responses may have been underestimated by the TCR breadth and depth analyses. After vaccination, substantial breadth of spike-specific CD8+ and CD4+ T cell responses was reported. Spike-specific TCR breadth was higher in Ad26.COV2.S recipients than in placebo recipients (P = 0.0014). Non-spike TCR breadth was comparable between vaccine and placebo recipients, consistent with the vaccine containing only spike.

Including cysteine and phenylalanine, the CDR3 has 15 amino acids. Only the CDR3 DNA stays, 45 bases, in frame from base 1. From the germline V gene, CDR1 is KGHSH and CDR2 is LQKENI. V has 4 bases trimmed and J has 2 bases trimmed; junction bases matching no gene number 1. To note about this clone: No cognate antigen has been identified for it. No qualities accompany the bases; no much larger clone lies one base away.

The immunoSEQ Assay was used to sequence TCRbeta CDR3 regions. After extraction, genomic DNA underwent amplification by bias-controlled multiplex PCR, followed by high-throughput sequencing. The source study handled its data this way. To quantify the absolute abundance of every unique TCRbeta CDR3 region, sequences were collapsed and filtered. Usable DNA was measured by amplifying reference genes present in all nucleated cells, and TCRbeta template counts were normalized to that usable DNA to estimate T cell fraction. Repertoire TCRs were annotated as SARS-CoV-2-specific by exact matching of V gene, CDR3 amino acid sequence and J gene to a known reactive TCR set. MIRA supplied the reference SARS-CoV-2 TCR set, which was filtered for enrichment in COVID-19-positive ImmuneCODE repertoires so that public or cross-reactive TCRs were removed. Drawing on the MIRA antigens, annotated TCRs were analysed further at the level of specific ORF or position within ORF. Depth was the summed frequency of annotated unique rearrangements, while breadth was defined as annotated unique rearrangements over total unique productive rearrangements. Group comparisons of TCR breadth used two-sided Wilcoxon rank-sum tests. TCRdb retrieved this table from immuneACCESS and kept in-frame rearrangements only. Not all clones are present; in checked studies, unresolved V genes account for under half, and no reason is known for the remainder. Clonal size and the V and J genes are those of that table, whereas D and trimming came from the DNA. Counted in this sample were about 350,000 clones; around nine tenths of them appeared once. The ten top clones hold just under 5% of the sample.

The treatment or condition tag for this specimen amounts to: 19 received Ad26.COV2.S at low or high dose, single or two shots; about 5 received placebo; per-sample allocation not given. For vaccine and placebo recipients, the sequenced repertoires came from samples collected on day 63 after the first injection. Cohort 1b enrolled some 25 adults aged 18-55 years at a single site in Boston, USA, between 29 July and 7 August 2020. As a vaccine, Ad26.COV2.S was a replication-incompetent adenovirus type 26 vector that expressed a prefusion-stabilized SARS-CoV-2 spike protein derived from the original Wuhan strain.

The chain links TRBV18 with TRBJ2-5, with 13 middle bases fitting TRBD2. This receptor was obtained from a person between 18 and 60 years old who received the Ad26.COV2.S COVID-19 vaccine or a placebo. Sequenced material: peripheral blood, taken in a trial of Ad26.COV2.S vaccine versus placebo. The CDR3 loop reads CASSRLAGGQETQYF. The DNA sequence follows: TGTGCCAGCTCACGACTAGCGGGAGGACAAGAGACCCAGTACTTC.